This T cell receptor (beta chain) was captured in a study of beta chain features in type 1 diabetes. Study context: Cell yields, gender and age were comparable in patients and healthy donors.

The V gene's germline CDR1 is LGHNA and CDR2 YSLEER. J gave up 6 bases and V 4 bases, and 5 bases lay outside the gene matches. This CDR3 has 14 amino acids. Averaging around 110 mL, one heparinised blood draw was given by each donor. The entirety of the isolated RNA underwent reverse transcription, so expressed TCRB transcripts were sequenced. Repertoires were generated with immunoSEQ multiplex PCR, while TCRdb's copy carries only in-frame clones and drops some. This sample has tens of thousands of clones, with roughly 30% found just once. The sequencing sample was made of stem cell memory CD4+ T cells from blood. The chain joins TRBV4-3 to TRBJ2-4; 8 bases line up with TRBD2. This TCR came from a woman aged 18-29 years in good health. CDR3 amino acids: CASSPLGLGNIQYF. DNA of the CDR3: TGCGCCAGCAGCCCCCTGGGACTAGGAAACATTCAGTACTTC.